A selection of T cell receptor beta chains follows, all from one sample in a study of blood T cell repertoires in COVID-19. Generated by immunoSEQ multiplex PCR, the TCRdb table keeps only in-frame clones and is missing some. The table shows about 120,000 clones, with 88% occurring only once. The sequencing input was peripheral blood. Receptors were obtained from a man in his forties or fifties with acute or convalescent COVID-19. CDR3s include the opening cysteine and the closing phenylalanine or tryptophan. D genes are given only for firm matches. Size is omitted from some rows. Given values are once, few, many or a class for expanded clones.

>-|TRBJ1-2|-|TRBV11-2
CASSQSMFYGYTF
TGTGCCAGCAGCCAGTCAATGTTCTATGGCTACACCTTC
>-|TRBJ2-1|-|TRBV3-1/TRBV3-2
CASSQELDTYNEQFF
TGTGCCAGCAGCCAAGAACTTGACACCTACAATGAGCAGTTCTTC
>-|TRBJ1-1|TRBD1|TRBV6-5
CASSYIGTGRDTEAFF
TGTGCCAGCAGTTACATCGGGACAGGGCGGGACACTGAAGCTTTCTTT
>-|TRBJ2-3|TRBD2|TRBV11-2
CASSLGASGRDTQYF
TGTGCCAGCAGCTTAGGGGCTAGCGGGAGAGATACGCAGTATTTT
>-|TRBJ1-6|TRBD1|TRBV19
CASRPNTGGDSPLHF
TGTGCCAGTAGGCCTAATACAGGGGGCGATTCACCCCTCCACTTT
>once|TRBJ1-6|TRBD1|TRBV6-5
CASRRTGDHSPLHF
TGTGCCAGCAGACGGACAGGGGACCATTCACCCCTCCACTTT
>once|TRBJ1-2|TRBD1|TRBV2
CASSETRGHGGYTF
TGTGCCAGCAGTGAAACGAGGGGGCACGGTGGCTACACCTTC
>-|TRBJ2-2|TRBD1|TRBV2
CASSERGQGYTGELFF
TGTGCCAGCAGTGAAAGGGGACAGGGGTACACCGGGGAGCTGTTTTTT
>-|TRBJ2-1|TRBD2|TRBV7-9
CASSHPGGEQFF
TGTGCCAGCAGCCATCCGGGGGGGGAGCAGTTCTTC
>-|TRBJ1-2|-|TRBV6-1
CASSELQGQGYTF
TGTGCCAGCAGTGAACTACAGGGTCAGGGCTACACCTTC
>-|TRBJ2-1|TRBD1|TRBV20-1
CSASVDVGTGWSNEQFF
TGCAGTGCTAGTGTGGACGTCGGGACAGGGTGGAGTAATGAGCAGTTCTTC
>-|TRBJ1-2|-|TRBV12-3/TRBV12-4
CASSPYRVVGYTF
TGTGCCAGCAGTCCTTACAGGGTAGTCGGCTACACCTTC
>-|TRBJ1-4|-|TRBV19
CASSRTAGGEKLFF
TGTGCCAGTAGTCGGACAGCGGGGGGTGAAAAACTGTTTTTT
>-|TRBJ2-5|TRBD2|TRBV9
CASSVEASGKLETQYF
TGTGCCAGCAGCGTAGAGGCTAGCGGGAAGTTGGAGACCCAGTACTTC
>-|TRBJ2-5|-|TRBV5-6
CASLTGGSQTQYF
TGTGCCAGCCTCACCGGCGGGTCCCAGACCCAGTACTTC
>-|TRBJ1-2|-|TRBV6-1
CASSEVRSDSLGSGYGYTF
TGTGCCAGCAGTGAAGTTCGCTCGGACAGCCTTGGCTCTGGGTATGGCTACACCTTC
>once|TRBJ1-1|-|TRBV11-2
CASSSWTAETFF
TGTGCCAGCAGCTCTTGGACAGCCGAAACTTTCTTT
>-|TRBJ1-1|-|TRBV6-2/TRBV6-3
CASSYPPLLWNTEAFF
TGTGCCAGCAGTTACCCCCCCCTTCTATGGAACACTGAAGCTTTCTTT
>once|TRBJ2-5|TRBD1|TRBV10-3
CAISKQGGETQYF
TGTGCCATCAGCAAACAGGGGGGAGAGACCCAGTACTTC
>-|TRBJ2-7|-|TRBV20-1
CSASLSGEQYF
TGCAGTGCTAGTCTCTCGGGCGAGCAGTACTTC
>-|TRBJ2-7|TRBD1|TRBV5-1
CASSYTGAWEQYF
TGCGCCAGCAGCTACACAGGGGCGTGGGAGCAGTACTTC
>once|TRBJ1-2|-|TRBV12-3/TRBV12-4
CASSLGGFYGYTF
TGTGCCAGCAGCTTGGGGGGGTTCTATGGCTACACCTTC
>-|TRBJ2-1|TRBD1|TRBV7-9
CASSLAGTGGGTYNEQFF
TGTGCCAGCAGCTTAGCCGGGACAGGGGGCGGAACCTACAATGAGCAGTTCTTC